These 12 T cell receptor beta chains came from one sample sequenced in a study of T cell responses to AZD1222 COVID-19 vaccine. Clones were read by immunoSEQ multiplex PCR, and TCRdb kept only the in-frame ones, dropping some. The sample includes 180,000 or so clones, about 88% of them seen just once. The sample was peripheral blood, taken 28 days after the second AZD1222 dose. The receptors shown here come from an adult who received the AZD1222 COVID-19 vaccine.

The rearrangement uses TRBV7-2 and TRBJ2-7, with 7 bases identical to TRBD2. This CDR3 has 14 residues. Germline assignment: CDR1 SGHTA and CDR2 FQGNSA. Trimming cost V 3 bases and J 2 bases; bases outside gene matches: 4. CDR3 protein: CASSFQRGTYEQYF. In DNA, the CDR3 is TGTGCCAGCAGCTTCCAGCGGGGAACCTACGAGCAGTACTTC.

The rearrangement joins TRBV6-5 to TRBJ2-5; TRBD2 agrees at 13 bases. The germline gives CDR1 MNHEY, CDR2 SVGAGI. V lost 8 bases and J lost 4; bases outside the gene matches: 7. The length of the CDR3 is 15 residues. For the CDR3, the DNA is TGTGCCAGCGCCGGGACTAGCGGGATTGGAGAGACCCAGTACTTC. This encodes CASAGTSGIGETQYF.

The CDR3 DNA sequence: TGCGCCAGCGGGGATCCAAACACCGGGGAGCTGTTTTTT. This codes for CASGDPNTGELFF. The chain uses TRBV5-1 and TRBJ2-2; D gene unclear. This CDR3 has 13 residues. V lost 7 bases and J 2 bases, leaving 9 bases between the germline ends. Germline V gene lookup returns CDR1 SGHRS and CDR2 YFSETQ.

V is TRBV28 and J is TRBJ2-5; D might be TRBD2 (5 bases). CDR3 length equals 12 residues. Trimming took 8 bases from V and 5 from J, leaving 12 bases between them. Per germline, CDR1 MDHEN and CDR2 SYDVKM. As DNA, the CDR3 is TGTGCCAGCCTTGACTCGGGGGAGACCCAGTACTTC. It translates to CASLDSGETQYF.

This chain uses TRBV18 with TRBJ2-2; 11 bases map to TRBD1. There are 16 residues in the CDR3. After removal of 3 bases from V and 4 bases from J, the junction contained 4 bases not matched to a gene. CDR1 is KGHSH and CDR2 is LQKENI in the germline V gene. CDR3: CASSPRTGGSTGELFF. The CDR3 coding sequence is TGTGCCAGCTCACCCCGGACAGGGGGCTCCACCGGGGAGCTGTTTTTT.

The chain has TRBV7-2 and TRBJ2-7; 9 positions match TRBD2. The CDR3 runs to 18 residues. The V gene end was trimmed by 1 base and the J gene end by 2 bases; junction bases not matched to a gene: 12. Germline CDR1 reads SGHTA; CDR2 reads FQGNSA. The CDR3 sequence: CASSLVPAGLAGPYEQYF. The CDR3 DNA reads TGTGCCAGCAGCTTAGTGCCGGCGGGGCTAGCGGGACCCTACGAGCAGTACTTC.

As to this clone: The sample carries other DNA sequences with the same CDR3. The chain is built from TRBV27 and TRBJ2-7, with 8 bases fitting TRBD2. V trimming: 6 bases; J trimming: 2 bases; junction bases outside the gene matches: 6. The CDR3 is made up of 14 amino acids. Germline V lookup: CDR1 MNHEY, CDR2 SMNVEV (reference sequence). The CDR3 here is CASSLAGSAYEQYF. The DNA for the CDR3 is TGTGCCAGCAGCCTAGCGGGTTCGGCCTACGAGCAGTACTTC.

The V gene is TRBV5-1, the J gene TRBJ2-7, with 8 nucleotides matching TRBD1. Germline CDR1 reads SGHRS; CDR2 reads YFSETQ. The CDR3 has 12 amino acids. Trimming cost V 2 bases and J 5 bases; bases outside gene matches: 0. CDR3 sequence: CASSLQGDEQYF. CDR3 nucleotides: TGCGCCAGCAGCTTACAGGGGGACGAGCAGTACTTC.

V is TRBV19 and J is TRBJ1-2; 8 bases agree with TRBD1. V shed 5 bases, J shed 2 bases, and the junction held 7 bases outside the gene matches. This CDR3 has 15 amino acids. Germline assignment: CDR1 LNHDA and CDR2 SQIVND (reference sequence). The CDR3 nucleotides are TGTGCCAGTAGTTCGTCTGCAGGGGGCAACTATGGCTACACCTTC. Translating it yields CASSSSAGGNYGYTF. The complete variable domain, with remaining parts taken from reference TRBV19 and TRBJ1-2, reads DGGITQSPKYLFRKEGQNVTLSCEQNLNHDAMYWYRQDPGQGLRLIYYSQIVNDFQKGDIAEGYSVSREKKESFPLTVTSAQKNPTAFYLCASSSSAGGNYGYTFGSGTRLTVV.

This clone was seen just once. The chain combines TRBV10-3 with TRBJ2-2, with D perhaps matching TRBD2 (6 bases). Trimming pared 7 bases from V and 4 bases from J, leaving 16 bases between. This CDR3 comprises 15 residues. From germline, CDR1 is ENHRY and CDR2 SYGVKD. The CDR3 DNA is TGTGCCATCAAACGGGAGCCCTCTTTCACCGGGGAGCTGTTTTTT. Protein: CAIKREPSFTGELFF.

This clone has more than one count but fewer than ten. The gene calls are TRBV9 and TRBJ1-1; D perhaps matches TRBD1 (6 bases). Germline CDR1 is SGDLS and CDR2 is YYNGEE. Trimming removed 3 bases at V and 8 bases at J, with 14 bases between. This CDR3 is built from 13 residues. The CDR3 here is CASSALTQGEAFF. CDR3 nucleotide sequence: TGTGCCAGCAGCGCTCTAACACAGGGAGAAGCTTTCTTT.

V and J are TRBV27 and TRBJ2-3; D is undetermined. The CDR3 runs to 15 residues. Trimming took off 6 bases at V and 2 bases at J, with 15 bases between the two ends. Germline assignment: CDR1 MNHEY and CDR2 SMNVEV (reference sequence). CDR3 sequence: CASRSRSQPTDTQYF. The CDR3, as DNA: TGTGCCAGCAGATCCCGGTCCCAGCCCACAGATACGCAGTATTTT.